Listed below are T cell receptor beta chains from one sample, sequenced in a study of graft-versus-host responses after intestinal transplantation. Using immunoSEQ multiplex PCR, the repertoire was profiled, and TCRdb retains in-frame clones only, with some absent. The profile shows about 7,600 clones, 65% to 85% of them singletons. The material sequenced was ileum tissue, taken roughly 19 weeks after transplant. All receptors derive from a human patient who received an intestinal transplant, so some T cells may come from the graft donor. The CDR3 runs from the conserved cysteine through the conserved F or W. D genes are given only for firm matches. Expanded clones are given a class, and other clones once, few, many or no size at all.

clone size,J gene,D gene,V gene,CDR3 DNA,CDR3 protein
NA,TRBJ1-5,NA,TRBV6-6,TGTGCCAGCAGTTACTCGATTGGTCAGCCCCAGCATTTT,CASSYSIGQPQHF
few,TRBJ1-1,NA,TRBV6-1,TGTGCCAGCAGATCCGTCACTGAAGCTTTCTTT,CASRSVTEAFF
NA,TRBJ2-3,NA,TRBV28,TGTGCCAGCAGTCCTATCCGGGGGACGCAGTATTTT,CASSPIRGTQYF
NA,TRBJ2-3,NA,TRBV19,TGCGCCAGTAGCCTCCAGGGAGATACGCAGTATTTT,CASSLQGDTQYF
NA,TRBJ2-1,NA,TRBV6-8,TGTGCCAGCAGTTACGATAATGAGCAGTTCTTC,CASSYDNEQFF
NA,TRBJ1-6,NA,TRBV6-4,TGTGCCAGCAGTGACTCAGGGGATAATTCACCCCTCCACTTT,CASSDSGDNSPLHF
NA,TRBJ2-6,NA,TRBV7-3,TGTGCCAGCAGCATTTCCCCATCTTCTTGGTCTGGGGCCAACGTCCTGACTTTC,CASSISPSSWSGANVLTF
NA,TRBJ2-1,NA,TRBV6-5,TGTGCCAGCAGTTACGACGCAGGGTCCTACAATGAGCAGTTCTTC,CASSYDAGSYNEQFF
NA,TRBJ2-7,TRBD2,TRBV28,TGTGCCAGCAGGGTGACTAGCGGGAGGTACGAGCAGTACTTC,CASRVTSGRYEQYF
NA,TRBJ2-7,TRBD1,TRBV7-8,TGTGCCAGCAGCTTACCATCCTTCGGGACAGGTTCCTACGAGCAGTACTTC,CASSLPSFGTGSYEQYF
NA,TRBJ1-3,NA,TRBV9,TGTGCCAGCAGCGTAGGAGACAGCAGCTCTGGAAACACCATATATTTT,CASSVGDSSSGNTIYF
NA,TRBJ2-1,NA,TRBV27,TGTGCCAGCAGTTTATCCGGGTCCTACAATGAGCAGTTCTTC,CASSLSGSYNEQFF
NA,TRBJ2-7,TRBD1,TRBV18,TGTGCCAGCTCAGCCTACAGGGACAGGAGCTACGAGCAGTACTTC,CASSAYRDRSYEQYF
NA,TRBJ1-2,TRBD1,TRBV5-4,TGTGCCAGCAGCTTAACCGGGACAGGGTATGGCTACACCTTC,CASSLTGTGYGYTF
NA,TRBJ2-2,NA,TRBV7-2,TGTGCCAGCAGCCGAACCGCGTTGGCGGAGCTGTTTTTT,CASSRTALAELFF
NA,TRBJ2-3,TRBD1,TRBV11-2,TGTGCCAGCAGCTTAGCCGGGGCAGGGGGCTTGTCAGATACGCAGTATTTT,CASSLAGAGGLSDTQYF
NA,TRBJ2-1,NA,TRBV27,TGTGCCAGCAGTTTAGCGGGCTCCTACAATGAGCAGTTCTTC,CASSLAGSYNEQFF
NA,TRBJ2-3,NA,TRBV11-2,TGTGCCAGCAGCTTGCATCGAGATACGCAGTATTTT,CASSLHRDTQYF
once,TRBJ2-7,NA,TRBV29-1,TGCAGCCTTAGTCCGGAAACCTACGAGCAGTACTTC,CSLSPETYEQYF
NA,TRBJ1-5,NA,TRBV7-7,TGTGCTAGCAGTCATTACTGGATAAAGGGCAATCAGCCCCAGCATTTT,CASSHYWIKGNQPQHF
NA,TRBJ1-3,NA,TRBV5-1,TGCGCCAGCAGCTTGGGGGACTCCTACTCTGGAAACACCATATATTTT,CASSLGDSYSGNTIYF
NA,TRBJ1-5,NA,TRBV21-1,TGTGCCAGCAGCAAAAAGGGGGGAGGGGGCCCCAATCAGCCCCAGCATTTT,CASSKKGGGGPNQPQHF
NA,TRBJ2-3,NA,TRBV6-5,TGTGCCAGCAGTTCACAGGTTGGGGAAGGTACGCAGTATTTT,CASSSQVGEGTQYF
NA,TRBJ2-3,NA,TRBV5-1,TGCGCCAGCAGCTTGGGGTACGGGGTCACAGATACGCAGTATTTT,CASSLGYGVTDTQYF